A single sample is the source of the 10 T cell receptor beta chains below, sequenced in a study of response to subunit inactivated influenza vaccine. TCRdb independently ran MiXCR on the RT-PCR reads; one entry per CDR3 protein. The profile covers about 570,000 distinct CDR3 sequences, with around 10% appearing a single time and 9.5% to 11% taken by the ten largest. These data are also associated with another study on T cells expressing NK-cell markers. Per that paper: The TCR beta cDNA came from 5'RACE template switching with UMIs.

The sequenced sample was PBMCs from blood, obtained on the day of vaccination. These receptors were collected from a man aged 50-60 years who received an inactivated influenza vaccine.

The chain recombines TRBV9 with TRBJ2-2, with unresolved D. This CDR3 is 17 amino acids long. CDR1 and CDR2 from the germline V gene are SGDLS and YYNGEE. Deletions cut 4 bases from V and 6 bases from J, with 22 bases between. CDR3 sequence reads: CASSPQVGKLLPGELFF. CDR3 sequence (DNA): TGTGCCAGCAGCCCCCAGGTGGGGAAACTTTTGCCCGGGGAGCTGTTTTTT.

CDR3 bases: TGTGCCAGCACCCTAGCGACCGGGGAGCTGTTTTTT. It translates to CASTLATGELFF. V gene TRBV12-3 or TRBV12-4 combines with J gene TRBJ2-2; possibly TRBD2 for D (6 bases). V was pared by 7 bases and J by 5 bases, with 8 bases between. CDR3 size: 12 residues.

The gene calls are TRBV28 and TRBJ2-3, with TRBD2 matching 16 bases. V shed 5 bases, J shed 6 bases, and the junction held 14 bases outside the gene matches. From germline, CDR1 is MDHEN and CDR2 SYDVKM. The CDR3 is 19 residues long. CDR3 DNA sequence: TGTGCCAGCAGTCCACCACGCGCGGGACTAGCGGGAGGGCCGGATACGCAGTATTTT. It codes for CASSPPRAGLAGGPDTQYF.

There are a few counts of this clonotype. The J gene is TRBJ2-7, the V gene TRBV12-3 or TRBV12-4; 13 bases fit TRBD2. The V and J ends lost 5 bases and 4 bases, in that order; junction bases with no gene match: 14. The CDR3 contains 18 residues. This CDR3 is CASSPGTSGIRDEYEQYF. CDR3 DNA sequence: TGTGCCAGCAGTCCCGGGACTAGCGGGATTCGGGATGAGTACGAGCAGTACTTC.

The chain joins TRBV19 to TRBJ2-1; possibly TRBD1 for D (5 bases). In germline, CDR1 is LNHDA, CDR2 SQIVND (reference sequence). V lost 3 bases and J 3 bases, leaving 12 bases between the germline ends. There are 15 residues in the CDR3. The CDR3 bases are TGTGCCAGTAGTATGCAAGGGGCCAACTACAATGAGCAGTTCTTC. This gives the protein CASSMQGANYNEQFF.

The chain links TRBV7-9 to TRBJ2-1; D uncertain. The germline V and J ends were trimmed by 4 bases and 8 bases, with 12 bases remaining between them. CDR3 length: 13 amino acids. Germline CDR1 and CDR2: SEHNR and FQNEAQ (reference sequence). CDR3 sequence reads: CASSYDHTDEQFF. CDR3 coding DNA: TGTGCCAGCAGCTATGACCATACCGATGAGCAGTTCTTC.

The genes are TRBV4-3 and TRBJ1-2, with D possibly matching TRBD1 (5 bases). V lost 0 bases to trimming and J lost 3 bases, with 14 bases between them. The V gene's germline CDR1 is LGHNA and CDR2 YSLEER. The CDR3 totals 16 residues. CDR3 in amino acids: CASSQDLQGRDYGYTF. The CDR3 nucleotides read TGCGCCAGCAGCCAAGACTTGCAGGGCCGCGACTATGGCTACACCTTC.

The chain links TRBV28 to TRBJ2-7; no clear D. The germline V gene encodes CDR1 MDHEN and CDR2 SYDVKM. CDR3 length: 11 amino acids. Trimming left V 6 bases short and J 7 bases short, with 10 bases between. This chain's CDR3 is CASSSEWEQYF. The DNA for the CDR3 is TGTGCCAGCAGCTCCGAATGGGAGCAGTACTTC.

The sample holds many counts of this clonotype. This sequence joins TRBV29-1 and TRBJ2-3; a weak D match, TRBD1 (5 bases). The V end lost 4 bases, the J end lost 3 bases, and 11 bases lay between the germline ends. The CDR3 sequence is 13 residues long. Germline V gene sequence: CDR1 SQVTM, CDR2 ANQGSEA. CDR3 protein: CSVVYPGTDTQYF. In DNA, the CDR3 is TGCAGCGTTGTCTATCCAGGGACAGATACGCAGTATTTT.

This clonotype was seen only a few times. This rearrangement joins TRBV4-3 to TRBJ2-7; tentatively, D is TRBD1 (6 bases). This CDR3 is built from 16 residues. V was cut by 0 bases and J by 3 bases, with 15 bases left in between. Per germline, CDR1 LGHNA and CDR2 YSLEER. CDR3 region: CASSQDPTGHIYEQYF. CDR3 nucleotides: TGCGCCAGCAGCCAAGATCCGACAGGCCATATCTACGAGCAGTACTTC.